Below are 21 T cell receptor beta chains sequenced from a single sample in a study of blood T cell repertoires in COVID-19. Profiled with immunoSEQ multiplex PCR; TCRdb holds only in-frame clones, not every one. The data contain about 79,000 clones, roughly 90% of them singletons. The sample comprised peripheral blood. These receptors originate from a man over 45 with active COVID-19.

V gene TRBV30 combines with J gene TRBJ1-2; D ambiguous. CDR3 length: 13 residues. From germline, CDR1 is GTSNPN and CDR2 SVGIG (reference sequence). V lost 1 base to trimming and J lost 0 bases, with 6 bases between them. For the CDR3, the DNA is TGTGCCTGGAGTGGTGAGCCTAACTATGGCTACACCTTC. Encoded protein: CAWSGEPNYGYTF.

This clone has only one observation. The chain joins TRBV2 to TRBJ2-7; TRBD2 might be the D (6 bases). V lost 10 bases to trimming and J lost 0 bases, with 19 bases between them. Per the germline V gene, CDR1 is SNHLY and CDR2 is FYNNEI. This CDR3 comprises 15 residues. This CDR3 reads CATMRGLPYSYEQYF. CDR3 bases: TGTGCCACGATGCGGGGACTCCCATACTCCTACGAGCAGTACTTC. The whole variable domain, remainder taken from reference TRBV2 and TRBJ2-7, is EPEVTQTPSHQVTQMGQEVILRCVPISNHLYFYWYRQILGQKVEFLVSFYNNEISEKSEIFDDQFSVERPDGSNFTLKIRSTKLEDSAMYFCATMRGLPYSYEQYFGPGTRLTVT.

J is TRBJ2-7 and V is TRBV5-4; possibly TRBD2 for D (6 bases). The length of the CDR3 is 15 residues. Germline V CDR1 and CDR2: SGHNT, YYREEE (reference sequence). V lost 0 bases to trimming and J lost 1 base, with 11 bases between them. The CDR3 bases are TGTGCCAGCAGCTTGGCGGGACTCGGGTCCTACGAGCAGTACTTC. As protein: CASSLAGLGSYEQYF.

The chain recombines TRBV7-8 with TRBJ2-2; 11 bases are a match to TRBD2. V shed 0 bases, J shed 1 base, and the junction held 10 bases outside the gene matches. The CDR3 runs to 20 residues. Germline values: CDR1 SGHVS, CDR2 FQNEAQ. As DNA, the CDR3 is TGTGCCAGCAGCTTAGCGCGGGGGAGACTAGCGGGGCAGAACACCGGGGAGCTGTTTTTT. It yields the protein CASSLARGRLAGQNTGELFF.

The chain uses TRBV6-6 and TRBJ2-1; 12 nucleotides align to TRBD2. CDR3 size: 14 residues. V dropped 5 bases and J dropped 8; count of bases not matched to a gene: 4. CDR1 and CDR2 from the germline V gene are MNHNY and SVGAGI (reference sequence). CDR3 protein: CASSKLAGGDEQFF. In DNA, the CDR3 is TGTGCCAGCAGTAAACTAGCGGGGGGCGATGAGCAGTTCTTC.

This chain uses TRBV19 with TRBJ1-5, with D perhaps matching TRBD1 (6 bases). Trimming stripped 3 bases from V and 4 bases from J, with 16 bases between. The CDR3 is 16 amino acids. Germline V gene data show CDR1 as LNHDA and CDR2 as SQIVND (reference sequence). Written as DNA, the CDR3 is TGTGCCAGTAGTATTAGGGTCAGGGGAGTAAATCAGCCCCAGCATTTT. Protein: CASSIRVRGVNQPQHF.

The chain is built from TRBV6-5 and TRBJ2-3; 8 bases align to TRBD2. The CDR3 length is 14 residues. Losses at the gene ends were 8 bases for V and 0 bases for J; bases not matched to a gene: 4. Looked up from germline, CDR1 is MNHEY and CDR2 is SVGAGI. The CDR3 sequence: CASRRGASTDTQYF. The CDR3 DNA reads as TGTGCCAGCCGGCGGGGGGCCAGCACAGATACGCAGTATTTT.

The V call is TRBV6-5, the J call TRBJ1-5; 7 bases are shared with TRBD1. CDR1 and CDR2 from the germline V gene are MNHEY and SVGAGI. There are 16 residues in the CDR3. Losses at the gene ends were 2 bases for V and 7 bases for J; bases not matched to a gene: 11. This CDR3 is CASSYNGGGFGQPQHF. Here the CDR3 DNA reads TGTGCCAGCAGTTACAACGGAGGGGGCTTTGGGCAGCCCCAGCATTTT.

V usage is TRBV30 and J usage is TRBJ1-4; TRBD1 is a possible D gene (6 bases). V shed 5 bases and J shed 4 bases, with 11 bases lying between them. The CDR3 extends over 13 amino acids. Germline CDR1 and CDR2: GTSNPN and SVGIG (reference sequence). Written as DNA, the CDR3 is TGTGCCTGGGAAGGGGGTCTTAATGAAAAACTGTTTTTT. It specifies CAWEGGLNEKLFF.

The DNA of the CDR3 is TGCGCCCCAATGTCGAAGGAGAGGGTGATTCATTCACCCCTCCACTTT. Protein product: CAPMSKERVIHSPLHF. The genes are TRBV10-1 and TRBJ1-6; D is uncertain. Germline V lookup: CDR1 WNHNN, CDR2 SYGVQD (reference sequence). Trimming removed 11 bases at V and 8 bases at J, with 25 bases between. The CDR3 spans 16 residues.

This clone appeared once. The genes are TRBV28 and TRBJ2-3, with D maybe TRBD1 (5 bases). The CDR3 runs 15 residues. V was cut by 8 bases and J by 3 bases, with 18 bases left in between. Germline V CDR1 and CDR2: MDHEN, SYDVKM. The CDR3 is CASSPGQGETDTQYF. The CDR3 DNA reads as TGTGCCAGCTCCCCGGGCCAAGGGGAAACAGATACGCAGTATTTT.

This clone has a single count. The chain links TRBV6-1 to TRBJ2-7; 8 bases are shared with TRBD2. Unmatched junction bases numbered 11, after V lost 10 bases and J lost 0 bases. This CDR3 has 15 residues. Germline V CDR1 and CDR2: MNHNS, SASEGT. CDR3 sequence: CATSSSGIISYEQYF. The CDR3 nucleotides are TGTGCCACCTCAAGTAGCGGGATTATCTCCTACGAGCAGTACTTC.

V gene TRBV9 combines with J gene TRBJ1-2, with 11 bases aligning to TRBD1. V was pared by 1 base and J by 7 bases, with 6 bases of the junction left unmatched. Germline loops: CDR1 SGDLS, CDR2 YYNGEE. This CDR3 is built from 15 residues. The DNA of the CDR3 is TGTGCCAGCAGCGTACCGGGACAGGGGGACAGTGGCTACACCTTC. Translating it yields CASSVPGQGDSGYTF.

J is TRBJ2-6 and V is TRBV18, with no clear D. V lost 1 base to trimming and J lost 2 bases, with 6 bases between them. This CDR3 is built from 15 residues. Germline V gene sequence: CDR1 KGHSH, CDR2 LQKENI. The CDR3 nucleotides are TGTGCCAGCTCACCACGAGGCACTGGGGCCAACGTCCTGACTTTC. Translated: CASSPRGTGANVLTF. Complete variable domain (other parts from reference TRBV18 and TRBJ2-6): NAGVMQNPRHLVRRRGQEARLRCSPMKGHSHVYWYRQLPEEGLKFMVYLQKENIIDESGMPKERFSAEFPKEGPSILRIQQVVRGDSAAYFCASSPRGTGANVLTFGAGSRLTVL.

This chain connects TRBV7-8 to TRBJ2-7; tentative D call: TRBD2 (5 bases). V was trimmed by 3 bases and J by 3 bases, leaving 9 bases between them. Germline V lookup: CDR1 SGHVS, CDR2 FQNEAQ. This CDR3 is built from 13 residues. The CDR3 loop reads CASSLGEIYEQYF. As DNA, the CDR3 is TGTGCCAGCAGCTTGGGAGAGATCTACGAGCAGTACTTC.

The chain employs TRBV6-5 and TRBJ2-5; 10 bases are a match to TRBD2. V trimming: 6 bases; J trimming: 1 base; junction bases outside the gene matches: 5. The CDR3 is 15 amino acids. Germline loops: CDR1 MNHEY, CDR2 SVGAGI. CDR3 nucleotides: TGTGCCAGCAGGAGGACTAGCGGAGCCCAAGAGACCCAGTACTTC. Its protein is CASRRTSGAQETQYF.

The chain joins TRBV3-1 (or the pseudogene TRBV3-2) to TRBJ1-6; 7 bases map to TRBD1. CDR1 and CDR2 (germline): LGHDT, YNNKEL (reference sequence). This CDR3 comprises 14 residues. With 4 bases clipped from V and 5 bases from J, the junction kept 2 bases outside the gene matches. In nucleotides, the CDR3 is TGTGCCAGCAGCCCAGGGACAGATAATTCACCCCTCCACTTT. As protein: CASSPGTDNSPLHF.

The chain links TRBV19 to TRBJ2-1, with 11 bases matching TRBD2. Germline CDR1 LNHDA, CDR2 SQIVND (reference sequence). CDR3 length: 12 amino acids. V lost 5 bases to trimming and J lost 13 bases; unmatched junction nucleotides: 4. The CDR3 nucleotides are TGTGCCAGTAGTCCTCTAGCGGGGGGACAGTTCTTC. Translation gives CASSPLAGGQFF.

The chain is built from TRBV3-1 (or the pseudogene TRBV3-2) and TRBJ2-2; D is possibly TRBD2 (6 bases). Between the trimmed V and J ends, which lost 1 base and 7 bases, there was a span of 16 bases. The CDR3 sequence is 16 residues long. CDR1 and CDR2 from the germline V gene are LGHDT and YNNKEL (reference sequence). The CDR3 nucleotides are TGTGCCAGCAGCCAAGGAGGACTACTCCGGAGCGGGGAGCTGTTTTTT. Protein sequence: CASSQGGLLRSGELFF.

This chain joins TRBV23-1 and TRBJ1-1; D uncertain. TRBV23-1 is sorted into the ORF group, with uncertain function. V was trimmed by 0 bases and J by 0 bases, leaving 8 bases between them. The CDR3 loop spans 15 amino acids. CDR3 in amino acids: CASSQSASMNTEAFF. CDR3 nucleotide sequence: TGCGCCAGCAGTCAATCAGCGAGTATGAACACTGAAGCTTTCTTT.

The chain has TRBV7-6 and TRBJ2-1, with TRBD1 matching over 8 bases. Germline-derived CDR1 and CDR2 are SGHVS and FNYEAQ. With V trimmed by 5 bases and J by 3 bases, 6 bases remained unmatched. The CDR3 spans 15 residues. As DNA, the CDR3 is TGTGCCAGCAGCACCCGGACAGGGTTCTACAATGAGCAGTTCTTC. Residues: CASSTRTGFYNEQFF.